The clone carrying this T cell receptor beta chain was detected only a few times. Antigen specificity is unknown. Isolated RNA was reverse transcribed in full, so expressed TCRB transcripts were sequenced. Sequenced by immunoSEQ multiplex PCR; TCRdb stores in-frame clones only, minus some. Seen here are approximately 600,000 clones, around 11% observed once, and the top ten hold 0.095% to 0.15%. The sample originates from a study of beta chain features in type 1 diabetes. Using CD45RO/CCR7/CD25/CD127/CD95/CD27, CD4+ naive, central memory, regulatory and stem cell-like memory cells were sorted. Study results and caveats: Insertion counts at VDJ junctions were lower in type 1 diabetes patients, who also showed more deletions there. When Type 1 diabetes patients were examined, their TCRB CDR3s proved moderately but significantly shorter in all four CD4+ subsets. Across patients, naive, central memory and Treg TCRB repertoires exhibited apparently greater similarity than was observed across healthy donors. The influence of HLA type on TCRB rearrangement stayed undetermined.

Germline CDR1 SGDLS, CDR2 YYNGEE. This CDR3 is 16 amino acids long. The V and J ends lost 1 base and 6 bases respectively, with 18 bases between them. The material sequenced was naive CD4+ T cells from blood. The rearrangement links TRBV9 to TRBJ2-3; D assignment may be TRBD1 or TRBD2 (5 bases each). The TCR was taken from a man aged 25 to 40 with type 1 diabetes. CDR3 residues: CASSVRGAESRDTQYF. The CDR3 bases are TGTGCCAGCAGCGTAAGGGGAGCAGAATCGAGGGATACGCAGTATTTT.